The 29 T cell receptor beta chains below all came from one sample that was sequenced in a study of T cells in Graves' hyperthyroidism and ophthalmopathy. What was amplified from RNA transcripts were TCR beta CDR3 regions. When the TCR CDR3 underwent first-round RT-PCR, the HTBI primer set was used. TCRdb re-called the multiplex PCR reads through MiXCR, storing one row per CDR3 protein. The table lists around 720,000 distinct CDR3 sequences, 30% to 40% of them singletons. The specimen sequenced was blood. Receptor source: a woman between 40 and 55 years old with Graves' hyperthyroidism.

Details on this clonotype: This sequence may be a read error, since a much larger clone differs from it by one base. The DNA of the CDR3 is TGCGCCAGCAGCCAAAGCCGACAGGGGGTCGGCTACGCCTTC. Encoded protein: CASSQSRQGVGYAF. The chain couples TRBV4-3 to TRBJ1-2; 9 bases fit TRBD1. CDR1 LGHNA and CDR2 YSLEER come from the germline V gene. The CDR3 contains 14 residues.

CDR3 nucleotide sequence: TGTGCCAGCAGCTTAAGGGGGGCGGGACAGGGTTCTTTTCAGCCCCAGCATTTT. Translated: CASSLRGAGQGSFQPQHF. This chain joins TRBV7-6 and TRBJ1-5, with 9 bases that match TRBD1. V was clipped by 2 bases and J by 6 bases; unmatched bases: 14. CDR1 SGHVS and CDR2 FNYEAQ come from the germline V gene. CDR3 length: 18 residues.

This clonotype was counted between two and nine times. This chain connects TRBV6-5 to TRBJ2-7; 11 bases line up with TRBD1. In germline, CDR1 is MNHEY, CDR2 SVGAGI. V lost 6 bases to trimming and J lost 3 bases; unmatched junction nucleotides: 4. There are 14 residues in the CDR3. The CDR3: CASSKDRGHYEQYF. The CDR3, as DNA: TGTGCCAGCAGCAAGGACAGGGGGCACTACGAGCAGTACTTC.

This clonotype was seen many times. The J gene is TRBJ1-1, the V gene TRBV29-1, with D perhaps TRBD1 (5 bases). Germline CDR1 reads SQVTM; CDR2 reads ANQGSEA. CDR3 length: 12 residues. The V end lost 5 bases, the J end lost 0 bases, and 7 bases lay between the germline ends. The chain's CDR3 is CSVKGMNTEAFF. As DNA, the CDR3 is TGCAGCGTTAAGGGGATGAACACTGAAGCTTTCTTT.

The chain has TRBV9 and TRBJ1-1, with 9 bases identical to TRBD1. This CDR3 is built from 14 residues. Germline CDR1 and CDR2: SGDLS and YYNGEE. Losses at the gene ends were 5 bases for V and 4 bases for J; bases not matched to a gene: 6. Here the CDR3 reads CASRLGTGFTEAFF. The DNA of the CDR3 is TGTGCCAGCAGATTAGGGACAGGGTTCACTGAAGCTTTCTTT.

This sequence joins TRBV25-1 and TRBJ2-2; no clear D. V was shortened by 0 bases and J by 8 bases, with 1 base between the two germline ends. CDR3 length: 11 amino acids. Germline values: CDR1 MGHDK, CDR2 SYGVNS. CDR3 nucleotides: TGTGCCAGCAGTGAATATGGGGAGCTGTTTTTT. It yields the protein CASSEYGELFF.

At least ten counts were recorded for this clonotype. The chain links TRBV7-8 to TRBJ2-5; D tentatively reads TRBD1 or TRBD2 (5 bases each). CDR1 is SGHVS, CDR2 FQNEAQ, per germline. The CDR3 is 14 amino acids. The V end lost 3 bases, the J end lost 4 bases, and 12 bases lay between the germline ends. CDR3 bases: TGTGCCAGCAGCTTCCGCCTTGGGGGAGAGACCCAGTACTTC. It yields the protein CASSFRLGGETQYF. The full variable domain, completed using reference TRBV7-8 and TRBJ2-5, is GAGVSQSPRYKVAKRGQDVALRCDPISGHVSLFWYQQALGQGPEFLTYFQNEAQLDKSGLPSDRFFAERPEGSVSTLKIQRTQQEDSAVYLCASSFRLGGETQYFGPGTRLLVL.

Turning to this clonotype: This sequence may be a read error, since a much larger clone differs from it by one base. V and J are TRBV9 and TRBJ1-5; D gene uncertain. The CDR3 is 15 amino acids. CDR1 SGDLS and CDR2 YYNGEE come from the germline V gene. CDR3 coding DNA: TGTGCCGGCAGCGAAGGCGTATATAGCAATCAGCCCCAGCATTTT. Translating gives CAGSEGVYSNQPQHF.

This clonotype was observed a few times. The V and J genes are TRBV6-5 and TRBJ1-1; the D gene is possibly TRBD1 (6 bases). The CDR3 loop spans 11 amino acids. The V end lost 7 bases, the J end lost 9 bases, and 12 bases lay between the germline ends. Per the germline V gene, CDR1 is MNHEY and CDR2 is SVGAGI. CDR3 sequence (DNA): TGTGCCAGCACCTGGGGGCCCCAAGCTTTCTTT. Translation: CASTWGPQAFF.

The V and J genes are TRBV2 and TRBJ1-1; a possible D gene is TRBD1 (5 bases). Between the trimmed V and J ends, which lost 5 bases and 0 bases, there was a span of 10 bases. The CDR3 is 14 amino acids. Germline CDR1 is SNHLY and CDR2 is FYNNEI. This chain's CDR3 is CASSIRQLNTEAFF. DNA of the CDR3: TGTGCCAGCAGTATTCGACAGCTGAACACTGAAGCTTTCTTT.

The chain has TRBV6-5 and TRBJ2-6; tentative D call: TRBD1 (5 bases). The ends were cut back, 2 bases at V and 2 bases at J, with 7 bases in the middle. The CDR3 has 15 residues. Germline values: CDR1 MNHEY, CDR2 SVGAGI. The DNA for the CDR3 is TGTGCCAGCAGTTACAGGGGTACTGGGGCCAACGTCCTGACTTTC. It is translated as CASSYRGTGANVLTF.

V gene TRBV18 combines with J gene TRBJ1-1; D not resolved. Trimming removed 4 bases at V and 7 bases at J, with 16 bases between. This CDR3 spans 14 amino acids. Germline V gene data show CDR1 as KGHSH and CDR2 as LQKENI. DNA for the CDR3: TGTGCCAGCTCACGGATGAGCGGAACGAATGAAGCTTTCTTT. It codes for CASSRMSGTNEAFF.

This clonotype was counted many times. The chain carries TRBV7-9 and TRBJ2-2; the D gene is possibly TRBD2 (6 bases). Germline V gene sequence: CDR1 SEHNR, CDR2 FQNEAQ (reference sequence). Trimming took off 2 bases at V and 2 bases at J, with 9 bases between the two ends. The CDR3 covers 15 residues. CDR3 loop: CASSLIAVNTGELFF. The CDR3 coding sequence is TGTGCCAGCAGCTTAATAGCGGTAAACACCGGGGAGCTGTTTTTT.

This clonotype has a count of ten or more. The chain employs TRBV19 and TRBJ1-4; D not resolved. V gave up 3 bases and J gave up 8 bases, with 13 bases separating them. The CDR3 is 14 amino acids. Germline-derived CDR1 and CDR2 are LNHDA and SQIVND (reference sequence). CDR3 sequence reads: CASSIGVAPEKLFF. CDR3 sequence (DNA): TGTGCCAGTAGTATCGGGGTGGCCCCAGAAAAACTGTTTTTT.

This clonotype has a count of ten or more. The J gene is TRBJ1-4, the V gene TRBV14; no firm D call. The CDR3 is 18 amino acids. Germline V gene sequence: CDR1 SGHDN, CDR2 FVKESK. Between the trimmed V and J ends, which lost 1 base and 0 bases, there was a span of 15 bases. The CDR3 reads CASSQGQRSKSTNEKLFF. The DNA of the CDR3 is TGTGCCAGCAGCCAAGGTCAAAGGTCAAAGTCAACTAATGAAAAACTGTTTTTT.

In this sample, this clonotype turned up many times. The V gene is TRBV7-9, the J gene TRBJ1-1; D remains ambiguous. CDR3 size: 14 residues. The V gene lost 5 bases and the J gene lost 6 bases, with 16 bases spanning the gap. CDR1 SEHNR and CDR2 FQNEAQ come from the germline V gene (reference sequence). The CDR3 coding sequence is TGTGCCAGCAGCCCCACACAAGTTAAGGCTGAAGCTTTCTTT. Its translation: CASSPTQVKAEAFF. Filled out from reference TRBV7-9 and TRBJ1-1, the complete variable domain reads DTGVSQNPRHKITKRGQNVTFRCDPISEHNRLYWYRQTLGQGPEFLTYFQNEAQLEKSRLLSDRFSAERPKGSFSTLEIQRTEQGDSAMYLCASSPTQVKAEAFFGQGTRLTVV.

The V gene is TRBV7-9, the J gene TRBJ1-4; the D gene is possibly TRBD1 (5 bases). The V and J ends lost 5 bases and 0 bases respectively, with 13 bases between them. Germline V gene lookup returns CDR1 SEHNR and CDR2 FQNEAQ (reference sequence). The CDR3 contains 16 residues. The DNA for the CDR3 is TGTGCCAGCAGCCGAAATACAGGTTCAACTAATGAAAAACTGTTTTTT. Its protein is CASSRNTGSTNEKLFF.

This clonotype was observed many times. The V call is TRBV11-2, the J call TRBJ1-2; 7 nucleotides match TRBD1. The CDR3 loop spans 15 amino acids. Germline CDR1 and CDR2: SGHAT and FQNNGV. V lost 4 bases, J lost 4 bases, and 9 bases stayed unmatched. CDR3: CASSSSGGMGYGYTF. CDR3 DNA sequence: TGTGCCAGCAGCTCCTCAGGGGGTATGGGCTATGGCTACACCTTC.

Turning to this clonotype: This clone may be a read error of a much larger clone one base away. The CDR3 spells CACSLGPPEAQYF. The CDR3 DNA reads as TGTGCCTGCAGCTTAGGCCCGCCCGAGGCCCAGTACTTC. V usage is TRBV7-2 and J usage is TRBJ2-5; D unresolved. This CDR3 has 13 amino acids. Germline CDR1 reads SGHTA; CDR2 reads FQGNSA.

In regard to this clonotype: Compared with germline, one end of the junction differs, possibly owing to a read error. The chain carries TRBV4-3 and TRBJ2-7; 7 nucleotides align to TRBD2. The CDR3 spans 14 residues. In germline, CDR1 is LGHNA, CDR2 YSLEER. The CDR3 coding sequence is TGCGCCAGCAGCCAAGGGACTAGTCTTTACGAGCGGTACTTC. Its protein product is CASSQGTSLYERYF.

This clonotype was seen at least ten times. V and J are TRBV2 and TRBJ1-1, with 7 bases lining up with TRBD1. The germline V gene has CDR1 SNHLY and CDR2 FYNNEI. The CDR3 runs to 15 residues. J gave up 1 base and V 2 bases, and 4 bases lay outside the gene matches. The CDR3: CASSEMGQKNTEAFF. DNA of the CDR3: TGTGCCAGCAGTGAAATGGGACAGAAGAACACTGAAGCTTTCTTT.

In this sample, this clonotype turned up a few times. V gene TRBV12-3 or TRBV12-4 combines with J gene TRBJ1-3; no definite D call. With 3 bases removed from V and 1 base from J, the gap between germline ends came to 7 bases. The CDR3 is 14 residues long. CDR3 loop: CASSLRASGNTIYF. In DNA, the CDR3 is TGTGCCAGCAGTTTGAGAGCTTCTGGAAACACCATATATTTT.

The genes are TRBV24-1 and TRBJ2-1; TRBD2 might be the D (5 bases). V gave up 1 base and J gave up 10 bases, with 10 bases separating them. Germline V gene sequence: CDR1 KGHDR, CDR2 SFDVKD. The CDR3 is 13 amino acids. CDR3 coding DNA: TGTGCCACCAGTGATTTAGACCGGAGGGAGCAGTTCTTC. It codes for CATSDLDRREQFF.

The chain has TRBV10-3 and TRBJ1-1; D call uncertain. Trimming took 0 bases from V and 13 from J, leaving 0 bases between them. Germline CDR1 and CDR2: ENHRY and SYGVKD. The CDR3 runs 8 residues. The DNA of the CDR3 is TGTGCCATCAGTGAGTCTTTCTTT. Translated: CAISESFF.

The chain links TRBV6-1 to TRBJ1-5, with 9 bases identical to TRBD1. This CDR3 is built from 13 residues. Germline V gene data show CDR1 as MNHNS and CDR2 as SASEGT. J lost 6 bases, V lost 6 bases, and 3 bases had no gene match. CDR3 nucleotides: TGTGCCAGCAGCCGACAGGGGGTTCAGCCCCAGCATTTT. Encoded protein: CASSRQGVQPQHF.

This clonotype was recorded many times. The rearrangement joins TRBV7-2 to TRBJ1-2, with 8 bases aligning to TRBD1. The germline V gene has CDR1 SGHTA and CDR2 FQGNSA. J lost 5 bases, V lost 3 bases, and 11 bases had no gene match. This CDR3 spans 16 amino acids. The CDR3 is CASSLKGQVEPYGYTF. In DNA form, the CDR3 reads TGTGCCAGCAGCTTGAAGGGACAGGTGGAGCCGTATGGCTACACCTTC.

V usage is TRBV4-3 and J usage is TRBJ2-2, with 9 bases aligning to TRBD1. The CDR3 runs 14 residues. V shed 3 bases and J 7 bases; nucleotides not matched to a gene: 3. CDR1 LGHNA and CDR2 YSLEER come from the germline V gene. This CDR3 reads CASSQTGGVGELFF. The CDR3 region has the DNA TGCGCCAGCAGCCAGACAGGGGGAGTCGGGGAGCTGTTTTTT.

The table lists this clonotype with many counts. The rearrangement joins TRBV7-2 to TRBJ1-1; 7 nucleotides match TRBD1. The CDR3 runs to 14 residues. V lost 5 bases and J lost 7; bases outside the gene matches: 10. Germline CDR1 and CDR2: SGHTA and FQGNSA. Written as DNA, the CDR3 is TGTGCCAGCAGCCAGTTAAGGTCAGGGGGTGAAGCTTTCTTT. Protein sequence: CASSQLRSGGEAFF. Full variable domain (remainder filled in from reference TRBV7-2 and TRBJ1-1): GAGVSQSPSNKVTEKGKDVELRCDPISGHTALYWYRQSLGQGLEFLIYFQGNSAPDKSGLPSDRFSAERTGGSVSTLTIQRTQQEDSAVYLCASSQLRSGGEAFFGQGTRLTVV.

With regard to this clonotype: At one boundary the junction diverges from the germline segment, which might be a read error. V gene TRBV7-9 combines with J gene TRBJ1-5; 8 nucleotides agree with TRBD1. CDR1 is SEHNR and CDR2 is FQNEAQ in the germline V gene (reference sequence). This CDR3 is built from 14 residues. In DNA, the CDR3 is TGTGCCAGCAGCTTACAGGGGGCGGAAATTGTCCCGTATTTT. As protein: CASSLQGAEIVPYF. The variable domain in full, completed from reference TRBV7-9 and TRBJ1-5, reads DTGVSQNPRHKITKRGQNVTFRCDPISEHNRLYWYRQTLGQGPEFLTYFQNEAQLEKSRLLSDRFSAERPKGSFSTLEIQRTEQGDSAMYLCASSLQGAEIVPYFGDGTRLSIL.